The sequence of this T cell receptor (beta chain) was determined in a study of blood T cell repertoires in COVID-19. Study details: Sources were T cells, B-cell-depleted T cells, or PBMCs; the material itself was cDNA or gDNA.

Produced via immunoSEQ multiplex PCR; TCRdb's table is partial and in-frame only. The data contain more than 50,000 clones, more than 75% of them singletons. The sample taken for sequencing was peripheral blood. The sequence derives from a human donor in a cohort sampled during active COVID-19.

DNA of the CDR3: TGTGCCAGCAGCCAATCTGAGCGGGAGTGGGAGACCCAGTACTTC. Amino acid sequence: CASSQSEREWETQYF. The genes are TRBV3-1 (or the pseudogene TRBV3-2) and TRBJ2-5; 8 nucleotides line up with TRBD2. This CDR3 comprises 15 residues. V shed 2 bases and J 5 bases; nucleotides not matched to a gene: 7. Germline lookup yields CDR1 LGHDT and CDR2 YNNKEL (reference sequence).